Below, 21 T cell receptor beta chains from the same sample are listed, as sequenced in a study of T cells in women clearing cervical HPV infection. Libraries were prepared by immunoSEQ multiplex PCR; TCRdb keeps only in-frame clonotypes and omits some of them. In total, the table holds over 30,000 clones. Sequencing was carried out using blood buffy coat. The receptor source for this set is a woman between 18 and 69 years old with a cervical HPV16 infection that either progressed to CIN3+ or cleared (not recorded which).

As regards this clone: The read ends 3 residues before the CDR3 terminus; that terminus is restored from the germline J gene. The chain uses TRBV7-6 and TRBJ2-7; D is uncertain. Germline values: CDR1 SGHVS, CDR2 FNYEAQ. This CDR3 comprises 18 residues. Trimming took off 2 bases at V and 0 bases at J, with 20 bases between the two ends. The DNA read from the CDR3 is TGTGCCAGCAGCTTACCTGCTCACTTGAACTCAAGCTCCTACGAG. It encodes CASSLPAHLNSSSYE. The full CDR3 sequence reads CASSLPAHLNSSSYEQYF.

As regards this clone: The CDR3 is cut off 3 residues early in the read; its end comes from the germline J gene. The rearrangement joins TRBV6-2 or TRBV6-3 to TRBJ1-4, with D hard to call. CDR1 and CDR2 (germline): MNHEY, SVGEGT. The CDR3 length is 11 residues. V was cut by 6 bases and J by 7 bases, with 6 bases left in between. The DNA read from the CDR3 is TGTGCCAGCAGGAGGGTTGAAAAA. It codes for CASRRVEK. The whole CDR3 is CASRRVEKLFF.

CDR3 residues: CASSTRQGHQPQHF. The part of the CDR3 DNA that was read is TGTGCCAGTAGTACTCGACAGGGACATCAGCCC. This chain uses TRBV19 with TRBJ1-5, with 7 bases that match TRBD1. From the germline J gene comes the end of the CDR3, since the read stops 3 residues before it. The length of the CDR3 is 14 residues. Germline V lookup: CDR1 LNHDA, CDR2 SQIVND (reference sequence). V was pared by 4 bases and J by 5 bases, with 5 bases of the junction left unmatched.

The sequenced part of the CDR3 DNA is TGTGCCAGTAGTGATTCTAGGGGACGCGGGGTCGATGAG. Amino acids: CASSDSRGRGVDE. The whole CDR3 protein is CASSDSRGRGVDEQFF. The V call is TRBV19, the J call TRBJ2-1, with D perhaps TRBD2 (6 bases). Coverage ceases 3 residues before the CDR3 finishes, and the germline J gene fills in the end. Germline assignment: CDR1 LNHDA and CDR2 SQIVND (reference sequence). The ends were cut back, 5 bases at V and 8 bases at J, with 22 bases in the middle. There are 16 residues in the CDR3. Full variable domain (missing parts from reference TRBV19 and TRBJ2-1): DGGITQSPKYLFRKEGQNVTLSCEQNLNHDAMYWYRQDPGQGLRLIYYSQIVNDFQKGDIAEGYSVSREKKESFPLTVTSAQKNPTAFYLCASSDSRGRGVDEQFFGPGTRLTVL.

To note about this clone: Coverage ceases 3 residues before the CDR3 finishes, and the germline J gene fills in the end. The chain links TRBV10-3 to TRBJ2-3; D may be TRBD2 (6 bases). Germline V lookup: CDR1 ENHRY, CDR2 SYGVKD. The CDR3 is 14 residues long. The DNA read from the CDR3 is TGTGCCATCAGTGAGGTAGCGGAGGAGGGCACG. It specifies CAISEVAEEGT. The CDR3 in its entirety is CAISEVAEEGTQYF.

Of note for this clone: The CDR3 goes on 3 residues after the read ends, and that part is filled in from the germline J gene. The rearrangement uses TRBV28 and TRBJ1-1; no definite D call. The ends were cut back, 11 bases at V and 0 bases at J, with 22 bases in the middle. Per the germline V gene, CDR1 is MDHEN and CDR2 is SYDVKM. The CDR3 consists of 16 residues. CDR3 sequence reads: CASRPNRLLMNTEAFF. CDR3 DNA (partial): TGTGCCTCCCGACCGAACAGACTATTGATGAACACTGAA.

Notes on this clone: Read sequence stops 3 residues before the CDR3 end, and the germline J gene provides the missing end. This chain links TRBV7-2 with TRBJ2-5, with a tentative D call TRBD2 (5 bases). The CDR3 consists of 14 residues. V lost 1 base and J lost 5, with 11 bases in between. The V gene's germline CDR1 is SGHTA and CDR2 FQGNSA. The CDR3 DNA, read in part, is TGTGCCAGCAGCTTAGGAGGGTCTGGCGAGACC. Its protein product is CASSLGGSGET. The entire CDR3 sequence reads CASSLGGSGETQYF.

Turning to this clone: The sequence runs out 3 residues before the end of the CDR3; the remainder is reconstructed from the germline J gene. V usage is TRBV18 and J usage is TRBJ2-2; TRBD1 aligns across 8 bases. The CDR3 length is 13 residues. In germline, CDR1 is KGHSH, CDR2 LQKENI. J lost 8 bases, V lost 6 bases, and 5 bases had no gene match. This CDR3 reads CASSDREAGELFF. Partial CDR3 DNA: TGTGCCAGCTCGGACAGGGAAGCGGGGGAG.

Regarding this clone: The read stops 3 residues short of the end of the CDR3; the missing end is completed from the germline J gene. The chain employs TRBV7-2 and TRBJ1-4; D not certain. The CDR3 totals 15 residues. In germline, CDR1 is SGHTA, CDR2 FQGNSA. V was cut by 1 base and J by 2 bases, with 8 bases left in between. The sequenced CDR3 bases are TGTGCCAGCAGCTTAGTCCACGCGACTAATGAAAAA. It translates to CASSLVHATNEK. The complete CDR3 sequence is CASSLVHATNEKLFF.

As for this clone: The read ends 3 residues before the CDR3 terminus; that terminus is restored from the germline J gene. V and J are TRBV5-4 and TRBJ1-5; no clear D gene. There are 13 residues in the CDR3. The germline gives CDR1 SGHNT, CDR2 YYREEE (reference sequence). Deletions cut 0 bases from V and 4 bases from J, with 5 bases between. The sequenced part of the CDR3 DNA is TGTGCCAGCAGCTTGGAAGCGAATCAGCCC. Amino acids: CASSLEANQP. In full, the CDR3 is CASSLEANQPQHF.

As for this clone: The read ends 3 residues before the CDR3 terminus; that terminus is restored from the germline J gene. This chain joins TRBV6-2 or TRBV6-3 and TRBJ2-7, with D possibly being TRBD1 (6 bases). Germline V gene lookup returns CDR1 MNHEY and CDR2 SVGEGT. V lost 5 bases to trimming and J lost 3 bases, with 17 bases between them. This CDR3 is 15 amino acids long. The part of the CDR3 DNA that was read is TGTGCCAGCAGTGCTACGGACAGCACCCTCTACGAG. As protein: CASSATDSTLYE. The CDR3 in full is CASSATDSTLYEQYF.

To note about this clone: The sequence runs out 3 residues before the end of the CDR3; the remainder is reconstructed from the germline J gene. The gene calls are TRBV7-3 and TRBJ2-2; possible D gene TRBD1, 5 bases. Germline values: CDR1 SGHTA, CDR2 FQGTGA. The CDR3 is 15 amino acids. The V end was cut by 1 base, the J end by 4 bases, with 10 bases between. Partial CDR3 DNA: TGTGCCAGCAGCTTAAGTGGAAGGGGCACCGGGGAG. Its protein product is CASSLSGRGTGE. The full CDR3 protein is CASSLSGRGTGELFF.

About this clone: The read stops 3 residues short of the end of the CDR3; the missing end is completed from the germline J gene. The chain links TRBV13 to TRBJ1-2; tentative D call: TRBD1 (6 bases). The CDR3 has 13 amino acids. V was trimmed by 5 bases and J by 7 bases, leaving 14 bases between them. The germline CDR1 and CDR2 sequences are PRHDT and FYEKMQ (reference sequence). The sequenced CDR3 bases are TGTGCCAGCAGCCCAGGGGCTGAGGGTGGC. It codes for CASSPGAEGG. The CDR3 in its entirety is CASSPGAEGGYTF. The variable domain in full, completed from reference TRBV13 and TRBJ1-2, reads AAGVIQSPRHLIKEKRETATLKCYPIPRHDTVYWYQQGPGQDPQFLISFYEKMQSDKGSIPDRFSAQQFSDYHSELNMSSLELGDSALYFCASSPGAEGGYTFGSGTRLTVV.

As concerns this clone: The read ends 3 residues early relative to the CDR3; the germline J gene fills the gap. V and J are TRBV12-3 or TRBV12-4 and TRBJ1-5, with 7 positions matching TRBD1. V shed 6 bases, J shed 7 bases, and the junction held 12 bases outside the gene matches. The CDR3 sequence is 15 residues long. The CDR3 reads CASSNTDRVRQPQHF. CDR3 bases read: TGTGCCAGCAGCAACACCGACAGGGTAAGACAGCCC.

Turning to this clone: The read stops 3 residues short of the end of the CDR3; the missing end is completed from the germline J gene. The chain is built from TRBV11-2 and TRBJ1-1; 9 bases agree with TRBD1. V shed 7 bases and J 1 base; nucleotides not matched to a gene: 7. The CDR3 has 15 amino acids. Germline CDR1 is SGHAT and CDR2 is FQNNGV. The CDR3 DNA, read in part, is TGTGCCAGCATCCGGACAGGGGCGACGAACACTGAA. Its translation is CASIRTGATNTE. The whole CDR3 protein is CASIRTGATNTEAFF.

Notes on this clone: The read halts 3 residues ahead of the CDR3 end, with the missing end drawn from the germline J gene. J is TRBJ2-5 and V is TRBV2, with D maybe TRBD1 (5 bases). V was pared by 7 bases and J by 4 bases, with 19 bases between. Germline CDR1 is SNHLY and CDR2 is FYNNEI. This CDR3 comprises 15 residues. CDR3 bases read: TGTGCCAGCATGACCAAAGGGGCCATGGTAGAGACC. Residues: CASMTKGAMVET. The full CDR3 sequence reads CASMTKGAMVETQYF.

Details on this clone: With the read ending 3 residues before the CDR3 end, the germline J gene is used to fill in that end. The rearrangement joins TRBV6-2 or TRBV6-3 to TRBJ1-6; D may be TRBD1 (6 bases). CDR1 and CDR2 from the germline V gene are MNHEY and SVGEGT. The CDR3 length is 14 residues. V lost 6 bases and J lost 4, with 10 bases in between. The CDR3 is CASSKGGYNSPLHF. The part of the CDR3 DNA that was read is TGTGCCAGCAGCAAGGGGGGGTATAATTCACCC.

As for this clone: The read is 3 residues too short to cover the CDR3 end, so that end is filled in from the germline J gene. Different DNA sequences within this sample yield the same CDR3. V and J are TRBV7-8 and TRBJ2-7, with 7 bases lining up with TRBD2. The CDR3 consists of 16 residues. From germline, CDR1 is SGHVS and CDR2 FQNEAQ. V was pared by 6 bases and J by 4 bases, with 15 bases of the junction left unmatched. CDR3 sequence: CASSSTLAPGGYEQYF. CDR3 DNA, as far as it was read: TGTGCCAGCAGTTCAACTCTAGCCCCGGGAGGTTACGAG.

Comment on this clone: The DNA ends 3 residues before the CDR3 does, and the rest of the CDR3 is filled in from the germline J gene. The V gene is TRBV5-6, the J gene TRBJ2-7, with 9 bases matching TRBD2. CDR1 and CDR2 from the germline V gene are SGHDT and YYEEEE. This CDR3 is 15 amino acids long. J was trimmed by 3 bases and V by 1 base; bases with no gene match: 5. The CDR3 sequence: CASSLSGGGVYEQYF. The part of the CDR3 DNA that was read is TGTGCCAGCAGCTTGTCTGGCGGGGGGGTCTACGAG.

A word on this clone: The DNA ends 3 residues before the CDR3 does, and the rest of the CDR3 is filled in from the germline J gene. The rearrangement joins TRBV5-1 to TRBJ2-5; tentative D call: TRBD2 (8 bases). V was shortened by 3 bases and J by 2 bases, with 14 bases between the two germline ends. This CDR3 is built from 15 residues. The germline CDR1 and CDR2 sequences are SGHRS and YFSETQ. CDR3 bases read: TGCGCCAGCAGCTCGGGAGGGACAGCACAAGAGACC. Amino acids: CASSSGGTAQET. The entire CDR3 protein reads CASSSGGTAQETQYF.

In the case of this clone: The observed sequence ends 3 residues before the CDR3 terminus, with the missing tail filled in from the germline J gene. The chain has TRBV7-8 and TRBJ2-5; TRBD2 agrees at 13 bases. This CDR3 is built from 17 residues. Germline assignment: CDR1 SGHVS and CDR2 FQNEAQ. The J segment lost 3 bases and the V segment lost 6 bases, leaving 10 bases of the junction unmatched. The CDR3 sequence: CASSWDIGTSGKETQYF. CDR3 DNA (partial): TGTGCCAGCAGTTGGGACATCGGGACTAGCGGGAAAGAGACC.